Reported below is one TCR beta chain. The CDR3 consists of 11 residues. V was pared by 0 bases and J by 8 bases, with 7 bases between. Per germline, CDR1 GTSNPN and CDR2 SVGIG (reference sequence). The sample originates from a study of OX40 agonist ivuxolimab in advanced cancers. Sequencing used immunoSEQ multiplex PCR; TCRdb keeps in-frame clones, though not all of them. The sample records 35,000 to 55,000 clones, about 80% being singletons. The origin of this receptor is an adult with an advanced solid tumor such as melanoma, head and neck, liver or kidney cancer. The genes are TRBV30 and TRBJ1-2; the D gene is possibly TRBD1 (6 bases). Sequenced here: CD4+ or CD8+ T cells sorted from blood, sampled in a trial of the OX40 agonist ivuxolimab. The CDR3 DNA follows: TGTGCCTGGAGTGTGGGGGCCGGCTACACCTTC. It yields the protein CAWSVGAGYTF.